The present T cell receptor (beta chain) was sequenced within a study of CD8 T cells in Susac syndrome. With 4 bases clipped from V and 5 bases from J, the junction kept 8 bases outside the gene matches. The CDR3 has 15 residues. CDR1 and CDR2 from the germline V gene are MGHRA and YSYEKL. RNA, at about 0.45 to 1 ug, was reverse transcribed with random hexamers. TCRdb called the immunoSEQ multiplex PCR reads again in MiXCR, with one record for every CDR3 protein. In the table there are about 250,000 distinct CDR3 sequences, 90% to 95% of which are singletons. The sequence was obtained from a human donor with multiple sclerosis. V gene TRBV4-1 combines with J gene TRBJ2-1; 7 bases line up with TRBD1. Sequenced input: CD4+ T cells from PBMCs. CDR3 protein: CASSRPGTEHNEQFF. CDR3 DNA: TGCGCCAGCAGCCGGCCCGGGACAGAGCACAATGAGCAGTTCTTC.